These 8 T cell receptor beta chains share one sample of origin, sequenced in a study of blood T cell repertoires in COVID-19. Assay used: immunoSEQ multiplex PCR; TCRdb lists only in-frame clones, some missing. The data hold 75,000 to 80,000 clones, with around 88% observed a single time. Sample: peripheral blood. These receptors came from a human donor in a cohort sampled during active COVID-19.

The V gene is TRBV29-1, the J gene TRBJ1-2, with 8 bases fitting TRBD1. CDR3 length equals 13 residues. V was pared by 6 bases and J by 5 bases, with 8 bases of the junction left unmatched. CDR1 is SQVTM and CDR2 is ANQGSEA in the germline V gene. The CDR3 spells CSVVTGTGYGYTF. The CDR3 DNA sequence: TGCAGCGTCGTGACCGGGACAGGATATGGCTACACCTTC.

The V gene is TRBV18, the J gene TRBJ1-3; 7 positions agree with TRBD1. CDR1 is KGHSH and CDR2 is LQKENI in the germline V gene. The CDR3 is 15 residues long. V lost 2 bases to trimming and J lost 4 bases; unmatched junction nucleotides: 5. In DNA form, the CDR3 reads TGTGCCAGCTCACCAACGGGACAGACCGGAAACACCATATATTTT. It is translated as CASSPTGQTGNTIYF.

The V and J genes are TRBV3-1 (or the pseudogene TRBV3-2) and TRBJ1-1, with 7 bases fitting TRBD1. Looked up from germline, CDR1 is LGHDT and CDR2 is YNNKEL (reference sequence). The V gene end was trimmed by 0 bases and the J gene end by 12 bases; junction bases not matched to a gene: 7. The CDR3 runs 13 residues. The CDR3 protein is CASSQDLTGVTFF. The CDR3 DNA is TGTGCCAGCAGCCAAGACCTAACAGGGGTGACTTTCTTT.

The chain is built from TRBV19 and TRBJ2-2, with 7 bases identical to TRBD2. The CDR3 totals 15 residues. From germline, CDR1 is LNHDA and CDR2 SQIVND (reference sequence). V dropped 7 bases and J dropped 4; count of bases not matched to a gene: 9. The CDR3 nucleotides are TGTGCCAGTAAGGAGAGCGGGGCAGGCACCGGGGAGCTGTTTTTT. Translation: CASKESGAGTGELFF.

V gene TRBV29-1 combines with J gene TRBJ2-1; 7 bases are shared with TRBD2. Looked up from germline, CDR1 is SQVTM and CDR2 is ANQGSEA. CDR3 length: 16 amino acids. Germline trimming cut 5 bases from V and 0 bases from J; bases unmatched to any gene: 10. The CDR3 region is CSVYLSSGSSYNEQFF. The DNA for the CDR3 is TGCAGCGTTTACCTTTCTAGCGGAAGCTCCTACAATGAGCAGTTCTTC.

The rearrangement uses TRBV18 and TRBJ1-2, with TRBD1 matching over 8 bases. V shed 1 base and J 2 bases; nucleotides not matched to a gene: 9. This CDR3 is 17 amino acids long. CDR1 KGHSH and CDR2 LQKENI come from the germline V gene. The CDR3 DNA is TGTGCCAGCTCACCACGGACAGGGCTCGTCCCCAACTATGGCTACACCTTC. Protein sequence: CASSPRTGLVPNYGYTF.

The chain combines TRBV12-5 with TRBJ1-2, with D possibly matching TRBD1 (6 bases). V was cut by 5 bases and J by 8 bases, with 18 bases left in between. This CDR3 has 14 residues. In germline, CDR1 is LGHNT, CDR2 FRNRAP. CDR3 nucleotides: TGTGCTAGTGGTGGATTACAGGGTAGGGAGGGCTACACCTTC. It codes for CASGGLQGREGYTF.

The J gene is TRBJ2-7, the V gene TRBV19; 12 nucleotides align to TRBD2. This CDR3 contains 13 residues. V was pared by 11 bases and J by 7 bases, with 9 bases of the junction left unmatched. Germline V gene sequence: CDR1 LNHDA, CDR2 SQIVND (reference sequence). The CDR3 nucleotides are TGTGCCTCCGCTAGCGGGAGGGCCGGAGAGCAGTACTTC. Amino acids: CASASGRAGEQYF. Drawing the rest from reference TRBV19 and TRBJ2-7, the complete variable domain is DGGITQSPKYLFRKEGQNVTLSCEQNLNHDAMYWYRQDPGQGLRLIYYSQIVNDFQKGDIAEGYSVSREKKESFPLTVTSAQKNPTAFYLCASASGRAGEQYFGPGTRLTVT.